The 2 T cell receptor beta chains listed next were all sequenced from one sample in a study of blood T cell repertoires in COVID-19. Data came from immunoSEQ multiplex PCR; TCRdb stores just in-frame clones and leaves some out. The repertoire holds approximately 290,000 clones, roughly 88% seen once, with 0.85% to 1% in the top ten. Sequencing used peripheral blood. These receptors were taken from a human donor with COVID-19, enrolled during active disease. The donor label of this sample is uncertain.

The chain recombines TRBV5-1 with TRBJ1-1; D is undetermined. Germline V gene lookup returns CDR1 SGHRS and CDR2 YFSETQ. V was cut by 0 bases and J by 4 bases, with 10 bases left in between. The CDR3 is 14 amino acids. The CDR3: CASSLGGMLTEAFF. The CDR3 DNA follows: TGCGCCAGCAGCTTGGGCGGGATGCTCACTGAAGCTTTCTTT.

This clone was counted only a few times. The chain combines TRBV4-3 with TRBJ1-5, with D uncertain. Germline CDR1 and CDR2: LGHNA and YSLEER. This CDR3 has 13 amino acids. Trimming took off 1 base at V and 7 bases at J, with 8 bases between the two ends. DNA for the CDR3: TGCGCCAGCAGCCAAGGCCGAGGCCAGCCCCAGCATTTT. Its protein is CASSQGRGQPQHF.